This TCR beta chain was captured in a study of radiotherapy plus CTLA-4 blockade in lung cancer. Germline assignment: CDR1 KGHSH and CDR2 LQKENI. The CDR3 consists of 16 residues. Trimming left V 2 bases short and J 3 bases short, with 14 bases between. The repertoire was sequenced with immunoSEQ multiplex PCR; TCRdb's copy has only in-frame clones and lacks some. The sample lists 30,000 to 40,000 clones; 70% were seen once. A few counts support this clone. Its antigen is unidentified. Study outcomes and limitations: TCR clones from tumors expanded in blood after radiotherapy plus ipilimumab.

The J gene is TRBJ1-3, the V gene TRBV18, with D possibly being TRBD1 (5 bases). This receptor was identified in a human donor with non-small cell lung cancer who had stable disease on radiotherapy plus ipilimumab. The sample was peripheral blood, taken from a patient treated with radiotherapy plus ipilimumab. The CDR3 reads CASSPATGRGGNTIYF. In DNA, the CDR3 is TGTGCCAGCTCACCAGCAACGGGGCGAGGTGGAAACACCATATATTTT. Together with reference TRBV18 and TRBJ1-3, the CDR3 gives the full variable domain: NAGVMQNPRHLVRRRGQEARLRCSPMKGHSHVYWYRQLPEEGLKFMVYLQKENIIDESGMPKERFSAEFPKEGPSILRIQQVVRGDSAAYFCASSPATGRGGNTIYFGEGSWLTVV.